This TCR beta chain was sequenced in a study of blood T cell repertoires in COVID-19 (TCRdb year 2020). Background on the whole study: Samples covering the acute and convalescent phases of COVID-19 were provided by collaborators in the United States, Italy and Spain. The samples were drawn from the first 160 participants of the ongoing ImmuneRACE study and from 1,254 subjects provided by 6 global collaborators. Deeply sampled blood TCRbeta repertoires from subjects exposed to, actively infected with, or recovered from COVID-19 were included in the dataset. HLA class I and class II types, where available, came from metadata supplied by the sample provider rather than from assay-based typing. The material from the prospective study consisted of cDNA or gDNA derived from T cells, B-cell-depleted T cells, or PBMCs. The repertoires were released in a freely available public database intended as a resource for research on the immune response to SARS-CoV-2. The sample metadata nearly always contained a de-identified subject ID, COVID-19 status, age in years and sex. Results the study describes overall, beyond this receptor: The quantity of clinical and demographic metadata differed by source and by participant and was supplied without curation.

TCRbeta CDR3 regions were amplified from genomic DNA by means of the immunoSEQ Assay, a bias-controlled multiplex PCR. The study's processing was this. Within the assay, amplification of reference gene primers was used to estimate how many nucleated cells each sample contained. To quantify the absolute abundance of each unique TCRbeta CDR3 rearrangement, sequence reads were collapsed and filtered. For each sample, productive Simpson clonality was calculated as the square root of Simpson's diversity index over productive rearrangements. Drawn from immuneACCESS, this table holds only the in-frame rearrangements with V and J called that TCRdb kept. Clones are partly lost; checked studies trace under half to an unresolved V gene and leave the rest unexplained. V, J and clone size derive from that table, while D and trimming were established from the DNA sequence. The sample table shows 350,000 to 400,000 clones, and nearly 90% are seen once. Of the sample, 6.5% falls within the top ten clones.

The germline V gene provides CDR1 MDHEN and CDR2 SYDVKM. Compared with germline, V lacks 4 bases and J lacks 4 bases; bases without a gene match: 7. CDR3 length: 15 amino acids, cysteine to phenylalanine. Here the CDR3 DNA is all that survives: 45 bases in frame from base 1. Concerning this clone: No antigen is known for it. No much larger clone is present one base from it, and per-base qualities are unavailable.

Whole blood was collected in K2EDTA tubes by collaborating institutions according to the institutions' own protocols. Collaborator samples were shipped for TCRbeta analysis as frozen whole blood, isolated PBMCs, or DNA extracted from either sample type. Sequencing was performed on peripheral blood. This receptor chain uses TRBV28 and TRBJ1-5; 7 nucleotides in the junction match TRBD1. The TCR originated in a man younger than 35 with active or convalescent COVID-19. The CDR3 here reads CASSSSGTANQPQHF. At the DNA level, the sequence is TGTGCCAGCAGTTCCTCCGGGACAGCGAATCAGCCCCAGCATTTT.